This TCR beta chain was retrieved from a study of tumor-infiltrating lymphocytes in primary liver carcinoma. In the study overall: Each of the growths was stage T1-T3 N0M0, extending roughly 4.2 to 11 cm across. Each of the samples returned roughly 3.5 to 8 million productive TCRbeta reads (a yield similar across tissue types). Notes on the study in general: Tumors reached a significantly greater top-250-clone fraction than blood did (p = 0.039).

Germline CDR1 and CDR2: SGHAT and FQNNGV. J was trimmed by 12 bases and V by 4 bases; bases with no gene match: 11. CDR3 length equals 14 residues. Unsorted bulk tissue of about 20-30 mg yielded co-extracted RNA and DNA. The input was 500 ng total RNA; TCR beta cDNA was made from it with a constant-region primer. ARM-PCR, slightly modified, supplied the TCR beta libraries through three nested multiplex PCR rounds. In the first two PCR rounds, TRBV1-TRBV30 forward primers were paired with a C-beta reverse primer, and each round lasted nine to ten cycles. TCRdb reprocessed the multiplex PCR reads via MiXCR and lists one record per CDR3 protein. The sample records 85,000 to 100,000 distinct CDR3 sequences, 68% being singletons. Concerning this clonotype itself: Its cognate antigen is unknown.

What was sequenced was tumor-adjacent normal liver tissue. This receptor was identified in a man between 40 and 49 years old with primary liver carcinoma and hepatitis B virus infection. The chain links TRBV11-2 to TRBJ2-4; 8 bases are shared with TRBD2. This CDR3 reads CASSSGGGNGTQYF. In DNA, the CDR3 is TGTGCCAGCAGCTCGGGAGGGGGGAACGGCACTCAGTACTTC.